Described below is a single TCR beta chain sequence and its context. Its antigen is unidentified. The data stem from a study of cytomegalovirus exposure and HLA in healthy donors. The PCR used 60 Vbeta and 13 Jbeta primers. The repertoire was sequenced with immunoSEQ multiplex PCR; TCRdb's copy has only in-frame clones and lacks some. The repertoire consists of about 86,000 clones, with 75% to 80% occurring once and the leading ten covering about 6.4%. Samples came from healthy bone marrow donors. Donors were ostensibly healthy at sampling, although undocumented immune exposures were probable. General study points: There were under 200 TCR beta chains listed as cytomegalovirus-associated.

CDR1 SGHDT and CDR2 YYEEEE come from the germline V gene. The CDR3 loop spans 14 amino acids. The V gene end was trimmed by 0 bases and the J gene end by 6 bases; junction bases not matched to a gene: 4. V is TRBV5-6 and J is TRBJ2-7; TRBD1 matches 9 bases. The receptor was isolated from a female donor in good health and CMV-seronegative. The sequencing sample was made of PBMCs. CDR3 sequence: CASSLATGGREQYF. As DNA, the CDR3 is TGTGCCAGCAGCTTGGCAACAGGGGGCCGCGAGCAGTACTTC.